The 10 T cell receptor beta chains in this list originate from one sample, sequenced in a study of somatic mutations in cytotoxic T cells in rheumatoid arthritis. Sequencing was performed with immunoSEQ multiplex PCR; in TCRdb, only in-frame clones are kept and a portion is missing. Among some 15,000 clones, 60% to 85% were seen once, and the ten largest hold 12%. The specimen sequenced was CD8+ T cells sorted from blood. These receptors all stem from an adult with rheumatoid arthritis.

The chain is built from TRBV11-2 and TRBJ2-7; D gene ambiguous. The CDR3 has 14 residues. CDR1 and CDR2 from the germline V gene are SGHAT and FQNNGV. Trimming took 4 bases from V and 3 from J, leaving 13 bases between them. This CDR3 is CASSSKRAYYEQYV. CDR3 sequence (DNA): TGTGCCAGCAGCTCCAAAAGGGCTTACTACGAGCAGTACGTC.

The CDR3 reads CASSFTRGAHYEQYF. The CDR3 coding sequence is TGTGCCAGCAGTTTTACAAGGGGGGCACACTACGAGCAGTACTTC. The rearrangement links TRBV28 to TRBJ2-7, with D perhaps given as TRBD1 or TRBD2 (6 bases each). There are 15 residues in the CDR3. CDR1 is MDHEN, CDR2 SYDVKM, per germline. Trimming took off 3 bases at V and 3 bases at J, with 15 bases between the two ends. Full variable domain (rest looked up from reference TRBV28 and TRBJ2-7): DVKVTQSSRYLVKRTGEKVFLECVQDMDHENMFWYRQDPGLGLRLIYFSYDVKMKEKGDIPEGYSVSREKKERFSLILESASTNQTSMYLCASSFTRGAHYEQYFGPGTRLTVT.

The CDR3 region has the DNA TGTGCCAGCAGTTTAAACAGGCTATACAATGAGCAGTTCTTC. Translating it yields CASSLNRLYNEQFF. The J gene is TRBJ2-1, the V gene TRBV28; TRBD1 is a possible D gene (5 bases). The germline V and J ends were trimmed by 2 bases and 4 bases, with 9 bases remaining between them. The CDR3 has 14 amino acids. The germline V gene encodes CDR1 MDHEN and CDR2 SYDVKM. Full variable domain (remainder filled in from reference TRBV28 and TRBJ2-1): DVKVTQSSRYLVKRTGEKVFLECVQDMDHENMFWYRQDPGLGLRLIYFSYDVKMKEKGDIPEGYSVSREKKERFSLILESASTNQTSMYLCASSLNRLYNEQFFGPGTRLTVL.

The chain employs TRBV6-5 and TRBJ2-7; no definite D call. This CDR3 comprises 12 residues. Per germline, CDR1 MNHEY and CDR2 SVGAGI. V lost 7 bases and J 1 base, leaving 8 bases between the germline ends. The CDR3 protein is CASKDSSYEQYV. CDR3 nucleotide sequence: TGTGCCAGCAAAGACTCGTCCTACGAGCAGTACGTC.

The rearrangement links TRBV4-1 to TRBJ1-4; no firm D call. The CDR3 length is 15 residues. Trimming took 4 bases from V and 4 from J, leaving 13 bases between them. CDR1 MGHRA and CDR2 YSYEKL come from the germline V gene. Here the CDR3 DNA reads TGCGCCAGCAGCCCCCTCGGTAGGGATAATGAAAAACTGTTTTTT. Its translation is CASSPLGRDNEKLFF.

J is TRBJ1-5 and V is TRBV10-1, with 11 bases fitting TRBD1. The CDR3 sequence is 14 residues long. With 11 bases clipped from V and 1 base from J, the junction kept 4 bases outside the gene matches. The germline V gene has CDR1 WNHNN and CDR2 SYGVQD (reference sequence). CDR3 protein: CAFGTGGSNQPQHF. CDR3 in DNA: TGCGCCTTCGGGACAGGGGGAAGCAATCAGCCCCAGCATTTT.

This clone was observed once. The chain carries TRBV6-1 and TRBJ2-1; no clear D. The CDR3 is 12 amino acids. V gave up 10 bases and J gave up 4 bases, with 11 bases separating them. CDR1 is MNHNS and CDR2 is SASEGT in the germline V gene. The CDR3 is CATHLGYNEQFF. The CDR3, as DNA: TGTGCCACCCATCTGGGGTACAATGAGCAGTTCTTC.

The rearrangement uses TRBV4-1 and TRBJ2-3; TRBD1 matches at 10 bases. Germline CDR1 is MGHRA and CDR2 is YSYEKL. This CDR3 has 16 residues. The junction had 6 bases not matched to a gene; V was cut back by 4 bases and J by 2 bases. The CDR3 bases are TGCGCCAGCAGCCTAAGGACAGGGGGTTACACAGATACGCAGTATTTT. Translation: CASSLRTGGYTDTQYF.

For the CDR3, the DNA is TGCGCCAGCAGAACGACAGGGCCCGGGGAGCTGTTTTTT. This codes for CASRTTGPGELFF. This chain uses TRBV4-1 with TRBJ2-2, with 7 bases aligning to TRBD1. Trimming cost V 6 bases and J 6 bases; bases outside gene matches: 4. Germline CDR1 is MGHRA and CDR2 is YSYEKL. The CDR3 length is 13 residues.

The chain couples TRBV4-1 to TRBJ2-1; D possibly corresponds to TRBD2 (7 bases). The germline V and J ends were trimmed by 4 bases and 5 bases, with 15 bases remaining between them. CDR3 length: 15 residues. Germline V gene sequence: CDR1 MGHRA, CDR2 YSYEKL. CDR3 protein: CASSRTGGPDNEQFF. CDR3 in DNA: TGCGCCAGCAGCCGGACCGGGGGGCCCGACAATGAGCAGTTCTTC.